This T cell receptor beta chain was profiled in a study of T cell repertoires in cytomegalovirus infection. Overall study results and limits: Cumulative frequency (of public TCR beta family members) identified carriers of CMV plus the relevant HLA. Dominating the ex vivo response were TCR beta clonotypes that were CMV-specific and HLA-C-restricted.

This CDR3 contains 13 residues. Trimming cost V 4 bases and J 7 bases; bases outside gene matches: 6. Concerning this clonotype: No antigen is known for it.

TCRdb re-derived calls from the reads in MiXCR, one entry per CDR3 protein. The data contain 110,000 to 150,000 distinct CDR3 sequences, 32% of them singletons. The V call is TRBV12-3 or TRBV12-4, the J call TRBJ1-1; 7 bases fit TRBD1. The sample was CD8+ T cells from cultured PBMCs, taken from culture after CMV antigen stimulation. The TCR comes from a human donor in good health (CMV status not recorded). Some clones in this sample may be carry-over from other donors' samples. The CDR3 nucleotides are TGTGCCAGCAGTTACCCACAGGGGAGTGAAGCTTTCTTT. Its protein is CASSYPQGSEAFF.